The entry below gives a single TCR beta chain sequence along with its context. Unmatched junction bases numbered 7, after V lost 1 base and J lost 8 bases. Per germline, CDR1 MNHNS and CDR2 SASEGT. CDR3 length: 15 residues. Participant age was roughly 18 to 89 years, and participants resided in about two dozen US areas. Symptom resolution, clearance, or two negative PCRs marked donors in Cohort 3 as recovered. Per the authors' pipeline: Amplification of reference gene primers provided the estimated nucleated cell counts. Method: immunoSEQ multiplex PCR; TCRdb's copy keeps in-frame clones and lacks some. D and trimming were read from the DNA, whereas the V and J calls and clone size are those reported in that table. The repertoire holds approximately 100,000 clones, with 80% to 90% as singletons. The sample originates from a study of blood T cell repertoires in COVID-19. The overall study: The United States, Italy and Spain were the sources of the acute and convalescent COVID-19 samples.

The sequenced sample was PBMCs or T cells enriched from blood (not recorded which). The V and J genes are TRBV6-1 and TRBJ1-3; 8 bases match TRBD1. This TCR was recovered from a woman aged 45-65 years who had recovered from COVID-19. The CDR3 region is CASSEVFFRGHTIYF. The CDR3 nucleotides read TGTGCCAGCAGTGAAGTGTTTTTCAGGGGGCACACCATATATTTT.